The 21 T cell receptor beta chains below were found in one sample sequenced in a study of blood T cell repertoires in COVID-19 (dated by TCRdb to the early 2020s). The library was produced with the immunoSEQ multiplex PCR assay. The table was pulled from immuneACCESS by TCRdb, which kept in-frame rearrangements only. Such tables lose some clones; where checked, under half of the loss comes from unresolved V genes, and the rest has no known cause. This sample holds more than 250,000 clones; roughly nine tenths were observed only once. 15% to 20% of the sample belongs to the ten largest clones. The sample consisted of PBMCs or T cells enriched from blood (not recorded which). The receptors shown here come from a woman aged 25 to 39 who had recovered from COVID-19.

The CDR3 sequence is CASSWGDARPTF. The DNA of the CDR3 is TGTGCCAGCAGTTGGGGGGACGCTCGCCCCACCTTC. V is TRBV6-2 or TRBV6-3 and J is TRBJ1-2; D perhaps matches TRBD1 (5 bases). The CDR3 runs to 12 residues. The ends were cut back, 4 bases at V and 13 bases at J, with 16 bases in the middle. The germline gives CDR1 MNHEY, CDR2 SVGEGT.

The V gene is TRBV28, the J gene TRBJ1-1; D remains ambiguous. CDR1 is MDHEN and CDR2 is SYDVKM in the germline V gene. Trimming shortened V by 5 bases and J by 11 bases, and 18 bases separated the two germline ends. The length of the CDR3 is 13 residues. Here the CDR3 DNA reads TGTGCCAGCAGTCCGGACCGGAGCCGGGAGGCTTTCTTT. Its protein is CASSPDRSREAFF.

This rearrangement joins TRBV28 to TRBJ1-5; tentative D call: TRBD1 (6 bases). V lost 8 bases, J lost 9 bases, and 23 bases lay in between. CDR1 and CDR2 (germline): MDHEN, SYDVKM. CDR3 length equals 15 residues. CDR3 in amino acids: CASPRRTVFWWPQHF. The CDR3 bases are TGTGCCAGCCCGAGGCGGACAGTTTTTTGGTGGCCCCAGCATTTT. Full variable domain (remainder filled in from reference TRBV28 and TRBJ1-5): DVKVTQSSRYLVKRTGEKVFLECVQDMDHENMFWYRQDPGLGLRLIYFSYDVKMKEKGDIPEGYSVSREKKERFSLILESASTNQTSMYLCASPRRTVFWWPQHFGDGTRLSIL.

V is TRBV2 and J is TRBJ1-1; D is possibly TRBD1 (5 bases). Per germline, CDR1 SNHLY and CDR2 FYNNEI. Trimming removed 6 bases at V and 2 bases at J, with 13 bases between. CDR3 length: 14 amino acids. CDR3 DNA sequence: TGTGCCAGCAGCTTGGGGCTTTCAAACACTGAAGCTTTCTTT. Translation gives CASSLGLSNTEAFF.

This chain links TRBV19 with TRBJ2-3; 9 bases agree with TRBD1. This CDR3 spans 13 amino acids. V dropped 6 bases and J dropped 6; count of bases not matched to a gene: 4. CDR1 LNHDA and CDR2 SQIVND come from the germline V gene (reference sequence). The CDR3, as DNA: TGTGCCAGTAGGGGACAGGGAGGGGATACGCAGTATTTT. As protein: CASRGQGGDTQYF.

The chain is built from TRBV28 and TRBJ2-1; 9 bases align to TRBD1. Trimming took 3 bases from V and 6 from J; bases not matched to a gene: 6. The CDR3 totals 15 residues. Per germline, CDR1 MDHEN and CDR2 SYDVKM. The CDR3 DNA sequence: TGTGCCAGCAGTTTTAGGGACAGGGATGGCAATGAGCAGTTCTTC. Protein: CASSFRDRDGNEQFF. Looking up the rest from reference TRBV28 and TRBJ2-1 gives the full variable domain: DVKVTQSSRYLVKRTGEKVFLECVQDMDHENMFWYRQDPGLGLRLIYFSYDVKMKEKGDIPEGYSVSREKKERFSLILESASTNQTSMYLCASSFRDRDGNEQFFGPGTRLTVL.

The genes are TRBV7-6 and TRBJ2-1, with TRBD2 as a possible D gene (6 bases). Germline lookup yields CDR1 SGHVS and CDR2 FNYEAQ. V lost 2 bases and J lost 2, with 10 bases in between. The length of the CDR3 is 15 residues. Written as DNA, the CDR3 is TGTGCCAGCAGCTTATGGGAGGACCCCTACAATGAGCAGTTCTTC. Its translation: CASSLWEDPYNEQFF.

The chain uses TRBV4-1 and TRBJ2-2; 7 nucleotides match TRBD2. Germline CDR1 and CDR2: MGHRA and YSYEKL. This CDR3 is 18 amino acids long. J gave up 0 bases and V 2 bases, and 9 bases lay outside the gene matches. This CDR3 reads CASSQTSADPSNTGELFF. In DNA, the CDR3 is TGCGCCAGCAGCCAAACTAGCGCTGACCCGTCGAACACCGGGGAGCTGTTTTTT.

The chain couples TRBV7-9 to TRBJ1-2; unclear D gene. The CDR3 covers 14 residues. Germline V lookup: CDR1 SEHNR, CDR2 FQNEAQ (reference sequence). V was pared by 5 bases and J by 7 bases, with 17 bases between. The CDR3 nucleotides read TGTGCCAGCAGCCGAACCCAGGCGAATTTTGGCTACACCTTC. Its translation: CASSRTQANFGYTF. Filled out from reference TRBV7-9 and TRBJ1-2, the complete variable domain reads DTGVSQNPRHKITKRGQNVTFRCDPISEHNRLYWYRQTLGQGPEFLTYFQNEAQLEKSRLLSDRFSAERPKGSFSTLEIQRTEQGDSAMYLCASSRTQANFGYTFGSGTRLTVV.

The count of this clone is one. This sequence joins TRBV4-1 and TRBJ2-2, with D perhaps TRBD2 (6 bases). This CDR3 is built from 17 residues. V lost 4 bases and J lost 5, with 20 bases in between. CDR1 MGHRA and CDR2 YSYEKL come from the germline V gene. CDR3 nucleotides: TGCGCCAGCAGCCTTGCCCCCGGGAGACGGGGGACCGGGGAGCTGTTTTTT. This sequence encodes CASSLAPGRRGTGELFF.

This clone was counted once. CDR3 in DNA: TGTGCCAGTAGGCGGGAGCAGGGACCCTACAATGAGCAGTTCTTC. As protein: CASRREQGPYNEQFF. The rearrangement uses TRBV2 and TRBJ2-1; 7 bases align to TRBD2. This CDR3 has 15 residues. Trimming cost V 9 bases and J 2 bases; bases outside gene matches: 10. Germline V gene data show CDR1 as SNHLY and CDR2 as FYNNEI.

CDR3 protein: CASSPGTGESYEQYF. The CDR3 DNA sequence: TGTGCCAGCTCACCGGGGACAGGGGAATCCTACGAGCAGTACTTC. This sequence joins TRBV18 and TRBJ2-7; 10 bases map to TRBD1. CDR1 KGHSH and CDR2 LQKENI come from the germline V gene. This CDR3 is 15 amino acids long. V shed 3 bases, J shed 1 base, and the junction held 3 bases outside the gene matches.

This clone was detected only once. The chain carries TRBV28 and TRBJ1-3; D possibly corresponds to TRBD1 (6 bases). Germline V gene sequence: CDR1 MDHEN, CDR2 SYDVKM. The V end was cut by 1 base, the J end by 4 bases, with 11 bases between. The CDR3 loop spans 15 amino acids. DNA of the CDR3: TGTGCCAGCAGTTTATATACAGGGTTAGGAAACACCATATATTTT. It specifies CASSLYTGLGNTIYF.

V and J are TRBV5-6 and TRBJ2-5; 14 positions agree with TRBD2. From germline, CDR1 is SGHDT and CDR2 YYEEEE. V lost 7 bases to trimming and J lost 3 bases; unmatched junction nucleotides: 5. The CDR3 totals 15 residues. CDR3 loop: CASLPTSGREETQYF. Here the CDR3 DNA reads TGTGCCAGCCTACCGACTAGCGGGAGGGAAGAGACCCAGTACTTC.

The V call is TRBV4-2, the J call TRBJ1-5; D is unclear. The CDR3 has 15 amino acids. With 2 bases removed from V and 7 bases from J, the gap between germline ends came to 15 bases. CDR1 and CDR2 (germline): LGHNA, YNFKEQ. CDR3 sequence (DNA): TGTGCCAGCAGCCAACTCGGCACGCCGGGGCAGCCCCAGCATTTT. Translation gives CASSQLGTPGQPQHF.

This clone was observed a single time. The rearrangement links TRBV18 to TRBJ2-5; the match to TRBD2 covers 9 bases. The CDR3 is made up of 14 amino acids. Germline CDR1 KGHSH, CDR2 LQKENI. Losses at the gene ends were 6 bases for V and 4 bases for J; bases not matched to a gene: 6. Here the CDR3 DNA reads TGTGCCAGCTCGGGTCTAGCGGGAACAGAGACCCAGTACTTC. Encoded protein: CASSGLAGTETQYF.

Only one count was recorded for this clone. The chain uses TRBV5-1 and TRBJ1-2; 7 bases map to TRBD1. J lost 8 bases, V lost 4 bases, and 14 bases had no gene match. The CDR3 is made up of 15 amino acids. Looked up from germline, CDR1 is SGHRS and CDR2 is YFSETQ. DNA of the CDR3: TGCGCCAGCAGCGGACCGGGACAGCAACCCGGGGGCTACACCTTC. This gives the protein CASSGPGQQPGGYTF.

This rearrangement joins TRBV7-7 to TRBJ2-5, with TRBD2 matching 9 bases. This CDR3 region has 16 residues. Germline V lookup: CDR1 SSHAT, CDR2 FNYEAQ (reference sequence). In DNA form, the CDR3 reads TGTGCTACCCGTCCGGGGCTAGCGGGGTCGGGAGAGACCCAGTACTTC. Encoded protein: CATRPGLAGSGETQYF.

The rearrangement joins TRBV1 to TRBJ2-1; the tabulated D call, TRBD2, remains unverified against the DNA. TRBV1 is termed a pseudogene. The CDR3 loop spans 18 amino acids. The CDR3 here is CTSSQDLPTSGEYNEQFF. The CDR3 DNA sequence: TGCACCAGCAGCCAAGACCTACCTACTAGCGGGGAGTACAATGAGCAGTTCTTC.

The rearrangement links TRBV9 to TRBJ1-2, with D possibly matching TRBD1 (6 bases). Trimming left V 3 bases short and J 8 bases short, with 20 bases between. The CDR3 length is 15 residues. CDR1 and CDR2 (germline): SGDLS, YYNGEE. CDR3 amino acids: CASSEVDSPMGGYTF. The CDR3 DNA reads TGTGCCAGCAGCGAAGTGGACAGCCCAATGGGGGGCTACACCTTC.

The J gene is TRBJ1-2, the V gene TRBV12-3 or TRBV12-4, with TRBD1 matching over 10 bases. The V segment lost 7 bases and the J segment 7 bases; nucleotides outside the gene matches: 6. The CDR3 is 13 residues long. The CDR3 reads CASTPGTGVGYTF. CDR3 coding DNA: TGTGCCAGCACCCCCGGGACAGGGGTTGGCTACACCTTC.